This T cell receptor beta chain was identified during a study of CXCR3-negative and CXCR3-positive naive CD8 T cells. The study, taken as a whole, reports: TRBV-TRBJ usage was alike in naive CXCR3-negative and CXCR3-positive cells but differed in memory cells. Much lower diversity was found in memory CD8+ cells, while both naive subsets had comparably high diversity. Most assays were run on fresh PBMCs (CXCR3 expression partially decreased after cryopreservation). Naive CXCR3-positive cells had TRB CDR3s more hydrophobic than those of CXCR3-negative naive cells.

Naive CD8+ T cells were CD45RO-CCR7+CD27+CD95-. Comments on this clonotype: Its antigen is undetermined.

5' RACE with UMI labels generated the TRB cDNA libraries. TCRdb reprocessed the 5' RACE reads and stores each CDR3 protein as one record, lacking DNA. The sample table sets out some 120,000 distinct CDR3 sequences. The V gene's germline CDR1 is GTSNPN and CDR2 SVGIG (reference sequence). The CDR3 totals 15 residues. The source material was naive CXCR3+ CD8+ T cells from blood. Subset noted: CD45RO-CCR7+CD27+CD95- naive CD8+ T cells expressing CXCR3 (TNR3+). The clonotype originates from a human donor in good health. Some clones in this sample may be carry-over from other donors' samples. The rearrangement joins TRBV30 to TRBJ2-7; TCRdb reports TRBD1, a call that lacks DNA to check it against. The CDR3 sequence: CAWRVPGQGTYEQYF. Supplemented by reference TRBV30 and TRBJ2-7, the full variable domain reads SQTIHQWPATLVQPVGSPLSLECTVEGTSNPNLYWYRQAAGRGLQLLFYSVGIGQISSEVPQNLSASRPQDRQFILSSKKLLLSDSGFYLCAWRVPGQGTYEQYFGPGTRLTVT.